This T cell receptor (beta chain) was profiled in a study of neoadjuvant anti-PD-1 for oral cavity cancer. Produced via immunoSEQ multiplex PCR; TCRdb's table is partial and in-frame only. This table has tens of thousands of clones, under 85% appearing once. These newly diagnosed stage II-IVA oral cavity squamous cell carcinoma patients had no prior systemic or radiation treatment. V was clipped by 4 bases and J by 1 base, with 10 bases between them. In germline, CDR1 is SNHLY, CDR2 FYNNEI. The CDR3 extends over 14 amino acids. The receptor was isolated from a person aged 40 to 85 with oral cavity squamous cell carcinoma. The input for sequencing was PBMCs, taken before nivolumab (anti-PD-1) treatment. V gene TRBV2 combines with J gene TRBJ1-1, with a possible D match to TRBD1 (5 bases). Written as DNA, the CDR3 is TGTGCCAGCAGTGGGGACTTCAAGAACACTGAAGCTTTCTTT. Translating it yields CASSGDFKNTEAFF.